A selection of T cell receptor beta chains follows, all from one sample in a study of OX40 agonist ivuxolimab in advanced cancers. Here immunoSEQ multiplex PCR was the method, and the copy in TCRdb shows in-frame clones only, minus some. The data hold 80,000 to 95,000 clones, with nearly 90% observed a single time. Here the sequenced sample was CD4+ or CD8+ T cells sorted from blood, taken in a trial of the OX40 agonist ivuxolimab. Receptors were obtained from an adult with an advanced solid tumor such as melanoma, head and neck, liver or kidney cancer. Both conserved end residues are part of each CDR3. Each record gives: clone size, J gene, V gene, CDR3 protein. Rows give clone size only sometimes, using once, few, many, or a class for an expanded clone.

few	TRBJ2-7	TRBV30	CAWSPPPRLARSYEQYF
.	TRBJ1-3	TRBV19	CASSISAGRRNTIYF
.	TRBJ2-2	TRBV7-8	CASSNTGGNTGELFF
.	TRBJ1-5	TRBV5-5	CASSLEGAGWQPQHF
.	TRBJ2-1	TRBV9	CASSPETGGYNEQFF
.	TRBJ1-2	TRBV14	CASSQALNYGYTF
.	TRBJ2-7	TRBV11-2	CASSLVYEQYF
.	TRBJ1-1	TRBV18	CASSPVDSLNTEAFF
.	TRBJ1-1	TRBV19	CASSGDGGNTEAFF
.	TRBJ1-3	TRBV2	CASRIPLGGNTIYF
.	TRBJ2-7	TRBV4-3	CASSQERGVSYEQYF
.	TRBJ1-3	TRBV30	CAWSDQGAFSGNTIYF
.	TRBJ2-3	TRBV6-6	CASSLGLAVPDTQYF
.	TRBJ1-5	TRBV18	CASSQQGGNQPQHF
once	TRBJ2-7	TRBV7-2	CASSANPGTGYEQYF
.	TRBJ2-4	TRBV30	CAWSDPFRAKNIQYF
.	TRBJ2-3	TRBV7-3	CASGDSGRGTDTQYF
once	TRBJ2-1	TRBV25-1	CASSGLSGLAGHSGEQFF
.	TRBJ2-7	TRBV11-2	CASSLDSGRASYEQYF
medium-sized	TRBJ1-4	TRBV7-2	CASSLVLDRAGKLFF
.	TRBJ1-2	TRBV18	CASSPRQGANGYTF
many	TRBJ2-2	TRBV5-6	CASSSWGGGYTGELFF
once	TRBJ2-7	TRBV11-3	CASSLGDRSYEQYF
once	TRBJ1-3	TRBV27	CASTSGAGNTIYF
.	TRBJ2-7	TRBV10-3	CAISGQGNYEQYF
.	TRBJ2-1	TRBV27	CASSPVGRTNYNEQFF
.	TRBJ1-2	TRBV10-3	CAISVEWNYGYTF
.	TRBJ1-1	TRBV30	CAWSPSAGGFLVAFF
.	TRBJ1-2	TRBV7-2	CASSLAPRGQGSGYTF
.	TRBJ2-1	TRBV19	CASSQTPSRSSEQFF
.	TRBJ2-5	TRBV30	CAWSNSGGSETQYF
.	TRBJ1-2	TRBV19	CASSIPTRQGEYGYTF
.	TRBJ1-5	TRBV25-1	CASSQQGYNQPQHF
once	TRBJ2-2	TRBV4-2	CASSPRLAGEDLGTGELFF
.	TRBJ2-1	TRBV4-1	CASSQDYSYNEQFF
.	TRBJ2-3	TRBV7-6	CASSARTSGDTQYF
.	TRBJ1-6	TRBV30	CAWMSRSSYNSPLHF
once	TRBJ2-3	TRBV7-2	CASSLGGGRDTQYF
.	TRBJ1-2	TRBV6-5	CASRRTGGDGYTF
.	TRBJ1-1	TRBV30	CAWSVGAEAFF
.	TRBJ2-5	TRBV7-8	CASSSGGQETQYF
.	TRBJ1-1	TRBV20-1	CSASDQAFF
.	TRBJ2-7	TRBV5-1	CASSLGRPRMDEQYF
.	TRBJ2-2	TRBV7-6	CASSPWAGELFF
.	TRBJ1-4	TRBV10-3	CAANGDYNEKLFF
.	TRBJ2-3	TRBV19	CASSRVGTGGPDTQYF
.	TRBJ2-7	TRBV18	CASSPIGQGAYEQYF
.	TRBJ2-4	TRBV19	CASSIPLWGGNIQYF